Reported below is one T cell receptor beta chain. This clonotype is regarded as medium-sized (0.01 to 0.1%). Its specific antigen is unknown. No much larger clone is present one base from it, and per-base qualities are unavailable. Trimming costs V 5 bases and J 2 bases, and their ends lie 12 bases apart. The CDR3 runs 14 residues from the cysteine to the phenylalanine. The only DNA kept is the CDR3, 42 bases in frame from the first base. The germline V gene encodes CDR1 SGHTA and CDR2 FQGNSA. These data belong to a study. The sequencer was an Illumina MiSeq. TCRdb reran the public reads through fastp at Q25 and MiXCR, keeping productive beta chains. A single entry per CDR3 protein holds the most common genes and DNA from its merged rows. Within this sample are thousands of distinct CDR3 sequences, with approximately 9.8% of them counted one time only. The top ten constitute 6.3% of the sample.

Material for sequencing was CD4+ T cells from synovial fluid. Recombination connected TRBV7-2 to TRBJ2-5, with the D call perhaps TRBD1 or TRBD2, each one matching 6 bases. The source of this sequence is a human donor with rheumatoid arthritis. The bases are TGTGCCAGCAGCGAAGGGGGGTCTCAAGAGACCCAGTACTTC. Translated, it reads CASSEGGSQETQYF.